The present TCR beta chain was sequenced within a study of OX40 agonist ivuxolimab in advanced cancers. The protocol was immunoSEQ multiplex PCR, while the TCRdb copy is restricted to in-frame clones and leaves out a portion. The table lists tens of thousands of clones, 80% to 85% of them singletons. This TCR was sampled from an adult with an advanced solid tumor such as melanoma, head and neck, liver or kidney cancer. Here the sequenced sample was CD4+ or CD8+ T cells sorted from blood, taken in a trial of the OX40 agonist ivuxolimab.

The DNA for the CDR3 is TGTGCCAGCAGCCGCAGGCTGAAAGGCTACACCTTC. Its protein is CASSRRLKGYTF. This rearrangement joins TRBV5-8 to TRBJ1-2, with unresolved D. There are 12 residues in the CDR3. The germline V and J ends were trimmed by 4 bases and 8 bases, with 12 bases remaining between them. The V gene's germline CDR1 is SGHTS and CDR2 YDEGEE.